The present entry profiles one TCR beta chain with its context. Its specificity is unknown. The source of the sample is a study of CXCR3-negative and CXCR3-positive naive CD8 T cells. Study as a whole: For each library, about 1.5 +/- 0.3 million TRB reads were obtained, about 135 million in total.

In germline, CDR1 is SGDLS, CDR2 YYNGEE. The CDR3 length is 15 residues. The study, taken as a whole, reports: Comparison of naive CXCR3-negative and CXCR3-positive cells revealed similar TRBV-TRBJ usage, while memory cells differed. Partly lower CXCR3 expression followed cryopreservation, and most assays relied on fresh PBMCs.

TRB cDNA libraries were made by UMI-labeled 5' RACE. From its re-call of the 5' RACE reads, TCRdb lists each CDR3 protein once, without DNA. The specimen's table records about 39,000 distinct CDR3 sequences. The sample consisted of memory CD8+ T cells from blood. The rearrangement uses TRBV9 and TRBJ2-1; TCRdb reports TRBD1, a call that lacks DNA to check it against. This sequence was found in a human donor in good health. Some clones in this sample may be carry-over from other donors' samples. The chain's CDR3 is CASSVVGTGGNEQFF.